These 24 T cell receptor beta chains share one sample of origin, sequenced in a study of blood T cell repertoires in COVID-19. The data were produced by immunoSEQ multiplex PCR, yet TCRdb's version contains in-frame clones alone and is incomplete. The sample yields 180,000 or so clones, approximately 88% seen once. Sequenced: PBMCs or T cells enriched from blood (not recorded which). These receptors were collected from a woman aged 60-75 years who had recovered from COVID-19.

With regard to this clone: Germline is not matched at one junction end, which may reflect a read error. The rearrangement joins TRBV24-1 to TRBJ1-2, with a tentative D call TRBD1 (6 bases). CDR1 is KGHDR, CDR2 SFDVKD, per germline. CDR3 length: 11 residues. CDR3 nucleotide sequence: TGTGCCACCAGTGATCCTGGACAGAACCCCTTC. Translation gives CATSDPGQNPF.

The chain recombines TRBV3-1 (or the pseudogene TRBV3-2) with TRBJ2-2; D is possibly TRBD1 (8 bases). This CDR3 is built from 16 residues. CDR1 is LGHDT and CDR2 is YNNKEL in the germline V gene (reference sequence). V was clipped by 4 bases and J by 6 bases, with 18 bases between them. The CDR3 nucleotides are TGTGCCAGCAGCCCCGGACAGGGAGGGAGTGCCGGGGAGCTGTTTTTT. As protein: CASSPGQGGSAGELFF.

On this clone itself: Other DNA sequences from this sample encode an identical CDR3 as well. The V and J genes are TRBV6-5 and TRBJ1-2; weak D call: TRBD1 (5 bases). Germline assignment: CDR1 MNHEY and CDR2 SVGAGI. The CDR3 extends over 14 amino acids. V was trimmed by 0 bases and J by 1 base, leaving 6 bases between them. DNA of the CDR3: TGTGCCAGCAGTTACTCGCAGGGTAACTATGGCTACACCTTC. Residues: CASSYSQGNYGYTF.

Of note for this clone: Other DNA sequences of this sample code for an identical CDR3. For the CDR3, the DNA is TGTGCCAGCAGTTTTCGGCAGGGAGGCTATGGCTACACCTTC. Translation gives CASSFRQGGYGYTF. The chain carries TRBV27 and TRBJ1-2, with a possible D match to TRBD1 (5 bases). This CDR3 is built from 14 residues. Trimming pared 3 bases from V and 4 bases from J, leaving 12 bases between. Per germline, CDR1 MNHEY and CDR2 SMNVEV (reference sequence).

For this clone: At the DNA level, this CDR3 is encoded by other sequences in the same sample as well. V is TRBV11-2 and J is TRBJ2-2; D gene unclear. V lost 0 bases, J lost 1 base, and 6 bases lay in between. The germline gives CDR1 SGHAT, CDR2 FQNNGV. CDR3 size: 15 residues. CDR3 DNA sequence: TGTGCCAGCAGCTTAGATCCCGTGAACACCGGGGAGCTGTTTTTT. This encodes CASSLDPVNTGELFF.

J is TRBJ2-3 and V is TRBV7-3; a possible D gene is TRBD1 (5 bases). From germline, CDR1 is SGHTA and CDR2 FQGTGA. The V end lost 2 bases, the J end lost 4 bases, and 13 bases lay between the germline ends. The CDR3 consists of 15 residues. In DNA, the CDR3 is TGTGCCAGCAGCTTAGCCCAGGGCGGCGCAGATACGCAGTATTTT. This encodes CASSLAQGGADTQYF.

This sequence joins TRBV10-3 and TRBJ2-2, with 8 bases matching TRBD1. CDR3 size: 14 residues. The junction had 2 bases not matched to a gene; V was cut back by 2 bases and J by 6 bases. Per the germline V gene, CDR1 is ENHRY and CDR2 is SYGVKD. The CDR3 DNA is TGTGCCATCAGTGAGCGACAGGGGCCCGGGGAGCTGTTTTTT. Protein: CAISERQGPGELFF.

The CDR3 sequence: CAWGVREADTQYF. The CDR3 region has the DNA TGTGCCTGGGGGGTCAGGGAAGCAGATACGCAGTATTTT. This sequence joins TRBV30 and TRBJ2-3; the D gene is possibly TRBD1 (5 bases). Looked up from germline, CDR1 is GTSNPN and CDR2 is SVGIG (reference sequence). Trimming cost V 5 bases and J 4 bases, with 13 bases left between them. The CDR3 is 13 residues long.

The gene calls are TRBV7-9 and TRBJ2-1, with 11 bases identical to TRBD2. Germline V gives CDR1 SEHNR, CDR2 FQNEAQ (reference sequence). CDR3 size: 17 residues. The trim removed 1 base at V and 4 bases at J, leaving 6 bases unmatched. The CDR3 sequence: CASSLGVSSGGYNEQFF. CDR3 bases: TGTGCCAGCAGCTTAGGAGTCTCTAGCGGGGGGTACAATGAGCAGTTCTTC.

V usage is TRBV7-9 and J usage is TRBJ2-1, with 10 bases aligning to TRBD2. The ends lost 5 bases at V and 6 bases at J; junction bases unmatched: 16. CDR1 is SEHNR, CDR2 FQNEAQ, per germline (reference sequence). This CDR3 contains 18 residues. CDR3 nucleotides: TGTGCCAGCAGCCTACCCCATCGGTTAGCGGGAGGCCGCAATGAGCAGTTCTTC. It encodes CASSLPHRLAGGRNEQFF.

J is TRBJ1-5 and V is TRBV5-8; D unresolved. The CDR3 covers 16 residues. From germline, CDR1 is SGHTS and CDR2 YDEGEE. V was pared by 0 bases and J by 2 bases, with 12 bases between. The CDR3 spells CASSLGSVLGNQPQHF. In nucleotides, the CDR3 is TGTGCCAGCAGCTTGGGTTCGGTCTTAGGCAATCAGCCCCAGCATTTT.

CDR3 protein: CSVNGPGRETQYF. The CDR3 coding sequence is TGCAGCGTTAATGGGCCAGGGAGGGAGACCCAGTACTTC. The gene calls are TRBV29-1 and TRBJ2-5; perhaps TRBD2 as D (6 bases). There are 13 residues in the CDR3. Trimming shortened V by 5 bases and J by 5 bases, and 15 bases separated the two germline ends. In germline, CDR1 is SQVTM, CDR2 ANQGSEA.

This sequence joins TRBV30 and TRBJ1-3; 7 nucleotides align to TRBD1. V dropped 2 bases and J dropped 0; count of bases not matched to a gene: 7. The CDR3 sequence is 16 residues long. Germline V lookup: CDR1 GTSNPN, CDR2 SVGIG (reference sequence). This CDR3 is CAWSYPGQSSGNTIYF. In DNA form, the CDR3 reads TGTGCCTGGAGTTATCCGGGACAGAGCTCTGGAAACACCATATATTTT.

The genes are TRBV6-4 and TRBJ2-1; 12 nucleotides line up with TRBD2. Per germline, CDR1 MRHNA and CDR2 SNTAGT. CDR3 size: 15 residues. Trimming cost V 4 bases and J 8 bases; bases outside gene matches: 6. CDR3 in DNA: TGTGCCAGCAGTGGGGAGGGACTAGCGGGCTATGAGCAGTTCTTC. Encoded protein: CASSGEGLAGYEQFF.

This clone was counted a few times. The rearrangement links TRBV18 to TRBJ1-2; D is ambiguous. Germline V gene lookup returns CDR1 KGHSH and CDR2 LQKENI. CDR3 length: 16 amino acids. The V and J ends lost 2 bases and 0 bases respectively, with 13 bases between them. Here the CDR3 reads CASSPKTVGSNYGYTF. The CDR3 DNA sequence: TGTGCCAGCTCACCAAAAACAGTAGGATCTAACTATGGCTACACCTTC.

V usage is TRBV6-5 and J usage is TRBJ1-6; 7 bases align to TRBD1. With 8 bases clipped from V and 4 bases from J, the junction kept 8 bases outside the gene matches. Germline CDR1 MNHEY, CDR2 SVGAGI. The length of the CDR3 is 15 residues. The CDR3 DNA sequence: TGTGCCAGCCTTAAGGAGGGGGCTTATAATTCACCCCTCCACTTT. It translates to CASLKEGAYNSPLHF.

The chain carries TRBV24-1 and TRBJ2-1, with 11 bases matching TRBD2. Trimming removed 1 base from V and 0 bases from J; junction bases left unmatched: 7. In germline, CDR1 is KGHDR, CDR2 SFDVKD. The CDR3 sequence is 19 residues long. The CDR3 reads CATSDFPGLAESSYNEQFF. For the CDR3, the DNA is TGTGCCACCAGTGATTTCCCGGGACTAGCGGAAAGCTCCTACAATGAGCAGTTCTTC.

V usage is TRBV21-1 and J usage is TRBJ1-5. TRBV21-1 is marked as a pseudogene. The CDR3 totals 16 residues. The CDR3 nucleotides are TGTGCCAGCAGCAAAGGGAACTATAGACTTTATCAGCCCCAGCATTTT. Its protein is CASSKGNYRLYQPQHF.

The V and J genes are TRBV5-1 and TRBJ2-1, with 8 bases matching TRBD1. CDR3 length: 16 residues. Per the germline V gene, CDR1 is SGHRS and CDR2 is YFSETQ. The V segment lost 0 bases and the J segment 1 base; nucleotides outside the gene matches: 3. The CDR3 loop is CASSLGQGASYNEQFF. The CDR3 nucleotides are TGCGCCAGCAGCTTGGGTCAGGGGGCTTCCTACAATGAGCAGTTCTTC.

The CDR3 region has the DNA TGTGCCAGCAGCTTGGGACAGAACACTGAAGCTTTCTTT. Its translation is CASSLGQNTEAFF. The chain joins TRBV11-2 to TRBJ1-1; D perhaps matches TRBD1 (6 bases). The CDR3 contains 13 residues. V was trimmed by 3 bases and J by 1 base, leaving 6 bases between them. Germline values: CDR1 SGHAT, CDR2 FQNNGV.

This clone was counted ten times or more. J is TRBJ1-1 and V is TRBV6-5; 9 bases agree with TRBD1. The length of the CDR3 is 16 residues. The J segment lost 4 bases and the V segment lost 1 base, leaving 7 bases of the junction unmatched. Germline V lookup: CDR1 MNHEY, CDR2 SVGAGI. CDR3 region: CASSYYGTGTATEAFF. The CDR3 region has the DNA TGTGCCAGCAGTTACTACGGGACAGGGACAGCCACTGAAGCTTTCTTT.

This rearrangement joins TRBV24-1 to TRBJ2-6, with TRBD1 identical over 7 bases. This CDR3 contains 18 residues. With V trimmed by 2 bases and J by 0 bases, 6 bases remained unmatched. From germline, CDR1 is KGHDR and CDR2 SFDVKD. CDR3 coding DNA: TGTGCCACCAGTGATTCCGGGACAGAGAGCTCTGGGGCCAACGTCCTGACTTTC. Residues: CATSDSGTESSGANVLTF.

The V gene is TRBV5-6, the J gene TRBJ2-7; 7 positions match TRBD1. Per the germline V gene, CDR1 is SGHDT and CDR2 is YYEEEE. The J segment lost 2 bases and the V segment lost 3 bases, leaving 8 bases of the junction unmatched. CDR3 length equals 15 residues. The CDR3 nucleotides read TGTGCCAGCAGCTCCAGGGGGAGACTCCCCTACGAGCAGTACTTC. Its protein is CASSSRGRLPYEQYF.

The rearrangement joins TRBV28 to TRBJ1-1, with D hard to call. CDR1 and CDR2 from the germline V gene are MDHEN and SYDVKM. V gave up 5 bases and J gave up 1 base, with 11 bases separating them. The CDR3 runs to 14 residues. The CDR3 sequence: CASSPLAGNTEAFF. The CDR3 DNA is TGTGCCAGCAGTCCCCTGGCGGGGAACACTGAAGCTTTCTTT.